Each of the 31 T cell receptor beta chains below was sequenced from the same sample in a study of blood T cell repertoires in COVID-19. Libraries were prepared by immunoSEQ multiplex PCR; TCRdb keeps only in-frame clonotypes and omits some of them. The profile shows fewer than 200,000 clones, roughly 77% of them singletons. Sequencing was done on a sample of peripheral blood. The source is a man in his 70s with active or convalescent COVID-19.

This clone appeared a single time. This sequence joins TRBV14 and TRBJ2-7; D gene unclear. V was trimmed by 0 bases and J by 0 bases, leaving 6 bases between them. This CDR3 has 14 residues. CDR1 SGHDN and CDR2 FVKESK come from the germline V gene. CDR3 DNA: TGTGCCAGCAGCCAAGAGGTCGGCTCCTACGAGCAGTACTTC. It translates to CASSQEVGSYEQYF.

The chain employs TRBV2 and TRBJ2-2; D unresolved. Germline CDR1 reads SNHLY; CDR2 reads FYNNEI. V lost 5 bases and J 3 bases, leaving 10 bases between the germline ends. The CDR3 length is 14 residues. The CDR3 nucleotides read TGTGCCAGCAGTCCTACAGATTACACCGGGGAGCTGTTTTTT. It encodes CASSPTDYTGELFF.

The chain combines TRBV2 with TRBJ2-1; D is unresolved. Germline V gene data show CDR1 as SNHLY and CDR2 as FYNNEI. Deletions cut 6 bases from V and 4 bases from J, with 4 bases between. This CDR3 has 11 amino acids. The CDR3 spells CASSLYNEQFF. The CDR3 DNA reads TGTGCCAGCAGCCTTTACAATGAGCAGTTCTTC. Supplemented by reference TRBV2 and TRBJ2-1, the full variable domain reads EPEVTQTPSHQVTQMGQEVILRCVPISNHLYFYWYRQILGQKVEFLVSFYNNEISEKSEIFDDQFSVERPDGSNFTLKIRSTKLEDSAMYFCASSLYNEQFFGPGTRLTVL.

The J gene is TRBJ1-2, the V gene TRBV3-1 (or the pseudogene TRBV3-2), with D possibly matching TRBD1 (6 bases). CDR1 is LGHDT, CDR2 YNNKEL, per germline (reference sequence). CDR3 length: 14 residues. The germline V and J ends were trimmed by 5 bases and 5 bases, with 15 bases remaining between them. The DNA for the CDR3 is TGTGCCAGCAGCAAAGGGGGGCAGCTTTATGGCTACACCTTC. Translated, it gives CASSKGGQLYGYTF.

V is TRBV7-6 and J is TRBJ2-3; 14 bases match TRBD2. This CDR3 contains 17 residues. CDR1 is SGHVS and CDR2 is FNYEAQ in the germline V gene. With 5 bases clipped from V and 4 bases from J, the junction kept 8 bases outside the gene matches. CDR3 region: CASSTRGLAGESDTQYF. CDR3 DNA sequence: TGTGCCAGCAGCACCAGGGGACTAGCGGGAGAATCAGATACGCAGTATTTT.

CDR3 DNA: TGTGCCAGCAGCTCCACCCTAGCGGGAGGACCAGATACGCAGTATTTT. It codes for CASSSTLAGGPDTQYF. The V call is TRBV7-2, the J call TRBJ2-3, with TRBD2 matching 11 bases. Trimming removed 4 bases from V and 4 bases from J; junction bases left unmatched: 7. CDR1 SGHTA and CDR2 FQGNSA come from the germline V gene. The CDR3 covers 16 residues. The whole variable domain, filled in from reference TRBV7-2 and TRBJ2-3, reads GAGVSQSPSNKVTEKGKDVELRCDPISGHTALYWYRQSLGQGLEFLIYFQGNSAPDKSGLPSDRFSAERTGGSVSTLTIQRTQQEDSAVYLCASSSTLAGGPDTQYFGPGTRLTVL.

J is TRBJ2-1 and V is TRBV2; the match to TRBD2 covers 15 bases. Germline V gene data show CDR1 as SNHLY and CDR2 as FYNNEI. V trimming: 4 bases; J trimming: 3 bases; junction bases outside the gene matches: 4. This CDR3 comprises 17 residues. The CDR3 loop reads CASSGTSGGAIYNEQFF. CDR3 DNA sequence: TGTGCCAGCAGTGGGACTAGCGGGGGGGCGATCTACAATGAGCAGTTCTTC.

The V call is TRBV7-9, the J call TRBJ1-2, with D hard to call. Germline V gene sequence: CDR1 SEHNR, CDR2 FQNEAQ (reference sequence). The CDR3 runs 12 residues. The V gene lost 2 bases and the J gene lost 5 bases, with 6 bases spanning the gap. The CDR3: CASSLPGYGYTF. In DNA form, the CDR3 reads TGTGCCAGCAGCTTACCCGGTTATGGCTACACCTTC. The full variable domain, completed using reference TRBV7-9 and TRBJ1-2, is DTGVSQNPRHKITKRGQNVTFRCDPISEHNRLYWYRQTLGQGPEFLTYFQNEAQLEKSRLLSDRFSAERPKGSFSTLEIQRTEQGDSAMYLCASSLPGYGYTFGSGTRLTVV.

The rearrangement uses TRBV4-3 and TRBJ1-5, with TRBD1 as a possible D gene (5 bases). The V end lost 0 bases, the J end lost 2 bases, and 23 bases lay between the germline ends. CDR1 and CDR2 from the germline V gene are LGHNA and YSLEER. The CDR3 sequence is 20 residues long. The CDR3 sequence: CASSQDSGGGLGLGNQPQHF. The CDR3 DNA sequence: TGCGCCAGCAGCCAAGATTCTGGGGGGGGACTGGGTCTCGGCAATCAGCCCCAGCATTTT.

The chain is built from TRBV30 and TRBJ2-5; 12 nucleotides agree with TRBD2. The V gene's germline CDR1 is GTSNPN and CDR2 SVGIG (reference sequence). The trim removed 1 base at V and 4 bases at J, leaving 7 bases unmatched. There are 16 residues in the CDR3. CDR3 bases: TGTGCCTGGAGTGATGTGACTAGCGGGAGACGAGAGACCCAGTACTTC. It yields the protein CAWSDVTSGRRETQYF.

The CDR3 DNA reads TGTGCCAGCAGGGGGAACAGGGCTGAAGCTTTCTTT. Protein: CASRGNRAEAFF. The J gene is TRBJ1-1, the V gene TRBV12-3 or TRBV12-4, with D maybe TRBD1 (6 bases). Trimming took off 6 bases at V and 6 bases at J, with 11 bases between the two ends. There are 12 residues in the CDR3.

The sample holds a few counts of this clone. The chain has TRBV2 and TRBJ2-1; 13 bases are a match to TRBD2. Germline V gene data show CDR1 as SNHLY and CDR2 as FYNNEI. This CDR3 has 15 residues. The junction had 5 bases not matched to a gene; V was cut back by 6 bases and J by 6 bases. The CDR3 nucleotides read TGTGCCAGCAGCCCTACTAGCGGGAGGGCCAATGAGCAGTTCTTC. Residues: CASSPTSGRANEQFF.

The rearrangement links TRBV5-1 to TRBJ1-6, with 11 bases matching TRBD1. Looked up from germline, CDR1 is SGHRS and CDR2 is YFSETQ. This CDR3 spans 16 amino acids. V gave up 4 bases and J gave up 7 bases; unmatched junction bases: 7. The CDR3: CASSRGDRGGNSPLHF. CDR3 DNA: TGCGCCAGCAGCAGAGGGGACAGGGGGGGGAATTCACCCCTCCACTTT.

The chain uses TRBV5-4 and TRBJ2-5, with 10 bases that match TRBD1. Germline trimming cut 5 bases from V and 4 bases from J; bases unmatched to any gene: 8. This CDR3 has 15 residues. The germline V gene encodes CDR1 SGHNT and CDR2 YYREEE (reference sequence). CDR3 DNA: TGTGCCAGCAGAAGAGACAGGGGGCTGGGAGAGACCCAGTACTTC. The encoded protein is CASRRDRGLGETQYF.

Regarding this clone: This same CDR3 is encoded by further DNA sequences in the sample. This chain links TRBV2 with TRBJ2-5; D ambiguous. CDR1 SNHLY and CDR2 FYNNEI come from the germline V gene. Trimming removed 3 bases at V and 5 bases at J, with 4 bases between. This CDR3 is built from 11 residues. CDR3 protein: CASSEQETQYF. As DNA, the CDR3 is TGTGCCAGCAGTGAGCAGGAGACCCAGTACTTC.

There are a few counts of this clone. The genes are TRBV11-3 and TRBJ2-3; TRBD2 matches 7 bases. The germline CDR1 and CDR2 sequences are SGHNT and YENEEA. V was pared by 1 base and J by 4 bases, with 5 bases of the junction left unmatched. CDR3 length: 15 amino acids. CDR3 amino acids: CASSLGAGEPDTQYF. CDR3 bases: TGTGCCAGCAGCTTAGGTGCGGGAGAACCAGATACGCAGTATTTT.

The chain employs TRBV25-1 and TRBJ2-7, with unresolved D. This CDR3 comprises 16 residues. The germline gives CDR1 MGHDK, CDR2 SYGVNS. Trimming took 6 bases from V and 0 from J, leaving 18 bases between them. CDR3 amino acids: CASRAPSAGISYEQYF. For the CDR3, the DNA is TGTGCCAGCAGGGCCCCCTCGGCAGGAATCTCCTACGAGCAGTACTTC.

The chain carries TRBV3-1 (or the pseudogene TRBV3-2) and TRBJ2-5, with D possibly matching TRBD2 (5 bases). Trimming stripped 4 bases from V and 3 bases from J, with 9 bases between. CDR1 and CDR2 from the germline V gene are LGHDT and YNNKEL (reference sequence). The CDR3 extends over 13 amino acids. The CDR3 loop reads CASSRAGEETQYF. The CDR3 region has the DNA TGTGCCAGCAGCCGGGCCGGGGAAGAGACCCAGTACTTC.

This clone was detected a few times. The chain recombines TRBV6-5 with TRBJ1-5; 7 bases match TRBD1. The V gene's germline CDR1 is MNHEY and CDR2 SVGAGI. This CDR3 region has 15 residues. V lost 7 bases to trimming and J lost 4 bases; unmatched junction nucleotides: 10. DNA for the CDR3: TGTGCCAGCAAACCGTCGGGACAGCCGAATCAGCCCCAGCATTTT. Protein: CASKPSGQPNQPQHF.

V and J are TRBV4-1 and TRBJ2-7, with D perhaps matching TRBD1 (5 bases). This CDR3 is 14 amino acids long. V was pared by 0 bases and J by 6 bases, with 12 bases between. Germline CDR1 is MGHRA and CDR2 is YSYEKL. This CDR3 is CASSQERGWGEQYF. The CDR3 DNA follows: TGCGCCAGCAGCCAAGAAAGGGGATGGGGCGAGCAGTACTTC.

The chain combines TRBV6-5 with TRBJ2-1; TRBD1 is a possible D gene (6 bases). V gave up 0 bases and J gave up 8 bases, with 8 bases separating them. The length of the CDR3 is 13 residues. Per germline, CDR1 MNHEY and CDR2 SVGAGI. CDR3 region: CASSYSRGHEQFF. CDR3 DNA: TGTGCCAGCAGTTACTCCAGGGGTCATGAGCAGTTCTTC.

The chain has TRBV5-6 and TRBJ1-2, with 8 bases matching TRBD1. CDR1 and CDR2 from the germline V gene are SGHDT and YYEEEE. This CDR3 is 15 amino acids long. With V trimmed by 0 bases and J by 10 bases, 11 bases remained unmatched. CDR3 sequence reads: CASSLAPGQALDYTF. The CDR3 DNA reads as TGTGCCAGCAGCTTGGCCCCGGGACAGGCCTTGGACTACACCTTC.

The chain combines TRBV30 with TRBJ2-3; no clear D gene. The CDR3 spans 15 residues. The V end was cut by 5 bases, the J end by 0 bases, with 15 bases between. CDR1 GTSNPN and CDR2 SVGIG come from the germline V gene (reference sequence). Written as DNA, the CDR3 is TGTGCCTGGTCGCACGGGTTTTCCAGCACAGATACGCAGTATTTT. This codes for CAWSHGFSSTDTQYF.

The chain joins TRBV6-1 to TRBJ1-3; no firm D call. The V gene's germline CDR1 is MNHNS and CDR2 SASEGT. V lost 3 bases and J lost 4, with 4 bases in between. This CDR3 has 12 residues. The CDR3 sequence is CASSDQGNTIYF. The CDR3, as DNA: TGTGCCAGCAGTGACCAGGGAAACACCATATATTTT.

The CDR3 protein is CASSPRGGEQNTEAFF. The CDR3 bases are TGTGCCAGCTCCCCAAGAGGCGGGGAGCAGAACACTGAAGCTTTCTTT. The rearrangement links TRBV18 to TRBJ1-1; unclear D gene. Germline V CDR1 and CDR2: KGHSH, LQKENI. V gave up 6 bases and J gave up 1 base, with 18 bases separating them. The length of the CDR3 is 16 residues.

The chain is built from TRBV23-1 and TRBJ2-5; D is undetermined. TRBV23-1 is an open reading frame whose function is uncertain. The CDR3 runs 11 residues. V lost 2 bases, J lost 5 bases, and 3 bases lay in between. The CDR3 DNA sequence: TGCGCCAGCAGTCAAGCGGAGACCCAGTACTTC. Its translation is CASSQAETQYF.

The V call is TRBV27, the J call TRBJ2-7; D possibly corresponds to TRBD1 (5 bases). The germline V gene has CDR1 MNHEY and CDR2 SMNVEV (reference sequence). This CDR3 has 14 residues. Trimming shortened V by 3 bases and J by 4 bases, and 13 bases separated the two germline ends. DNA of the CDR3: TGTGCCAGCAGTTTGAACAGGTTTGTGTACGAGCAGTACTTC. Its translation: CASSLNRFVYEQYF.

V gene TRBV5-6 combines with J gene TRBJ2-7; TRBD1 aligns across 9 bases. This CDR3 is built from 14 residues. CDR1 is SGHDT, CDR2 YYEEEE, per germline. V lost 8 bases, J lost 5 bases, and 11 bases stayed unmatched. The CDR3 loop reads CARLRDRVVHEQYF. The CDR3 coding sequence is TGTGCCAGGCTTCGGGACAGGGTAGTCCACGAGCAGTACTTC. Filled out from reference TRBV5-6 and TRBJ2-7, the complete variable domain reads DAGVTQSPTHLIKTRGQQVTLRCSPKSGHDTVSWYQQALGQGPQFIFQYYEEEERQRGNFPDRFSGHQFPNYSSELNVNALLLGDSALYLCARLRDRVVHEQYFGPGTRLTVT.

The CDR3 region has the DNA TGCGCCAGCAGCCAGGATGCAGGGGGCGATGGGACTGAAGCTTTCTTT. It specifies CASSQDAGGDGTEAFF. This rearrangement joins TRBV5-1 to TRBJ1-1; TRBD1 agrees at 8 bases. Germline V gene sequence: CDR1 SGHRS, CDR2 YFSETQ. The V and J ends lost 4 bases and 5 bases, in that order; junction bases with no gene match: 13. This CDR3 has 16 residues.

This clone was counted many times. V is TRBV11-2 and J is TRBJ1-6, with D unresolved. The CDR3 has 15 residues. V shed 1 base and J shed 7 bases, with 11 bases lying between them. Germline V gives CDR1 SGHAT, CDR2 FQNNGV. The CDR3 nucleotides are TGTGCCAGCAGCTTAGTGGCCCGCGGGAATTCACCCCTCCACTTT. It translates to CASSLVARGNSPLHF.

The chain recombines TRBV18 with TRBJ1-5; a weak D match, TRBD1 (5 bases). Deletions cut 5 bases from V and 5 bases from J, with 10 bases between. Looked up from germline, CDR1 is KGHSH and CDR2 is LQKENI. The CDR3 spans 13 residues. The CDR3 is CASSFEGDQPQHF. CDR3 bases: TGTGCCAGCTCATTCGAAGGGGATCAGCCCCAGCATTTT.